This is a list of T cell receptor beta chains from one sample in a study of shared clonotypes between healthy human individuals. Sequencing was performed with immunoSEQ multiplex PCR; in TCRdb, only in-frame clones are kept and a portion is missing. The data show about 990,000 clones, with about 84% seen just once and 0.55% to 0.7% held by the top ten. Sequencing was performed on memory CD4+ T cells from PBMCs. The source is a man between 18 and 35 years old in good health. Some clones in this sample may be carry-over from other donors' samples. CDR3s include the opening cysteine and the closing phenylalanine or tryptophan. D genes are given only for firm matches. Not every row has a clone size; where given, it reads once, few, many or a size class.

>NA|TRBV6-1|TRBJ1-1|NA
CASRPQVTEAFF
TGTGCCAGCAGACCACAGGTCACTGAAGCTTTCTTT
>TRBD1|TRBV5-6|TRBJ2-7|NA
CASSQRTGSYEQYF
TGTGCCAGCAGCCAGAGGACAGGCTCCTACGAGCAGTACTTC
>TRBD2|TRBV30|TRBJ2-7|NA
CAWGGLAGNKQYF
TGTGCCTGGGGGGGACTAGCGGGAAATAAGCAGTACTTC
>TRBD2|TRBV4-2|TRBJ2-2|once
CASSPVTSSGGSTGELFF
TGTGCCAGCAGCCCTGTTACTAGCAGCGGGGGGTCCACCGGGGAGCTGTTTTTT
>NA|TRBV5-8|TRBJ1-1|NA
CASRLQENTEAFF
TGTGCCAGCAGGTTACAGGAGAACACTGAAGCTTTCTTT
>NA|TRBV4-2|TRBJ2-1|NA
CASSARAAGTNEQFF
TGTGCCAGCAGCGCCCGAGCCGCGGGAACCAATGAGCAGTTCTTC
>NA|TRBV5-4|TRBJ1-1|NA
CASSQPQGDTEAFF
TGTGCCAGCAGCCAACCCCAAGGGGACACTGAAGCTTTCTTT
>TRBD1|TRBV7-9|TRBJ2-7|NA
CASSLGQGFPYEQYF
TGTGCCAGCAGCTTGGGACAGGGTTTTCCCTACGAGCAGTACTTC
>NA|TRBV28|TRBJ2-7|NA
CASYPSAGTGSYEQYF
TGTGCCAGCTATCCATCCGCCGGCACGGGGAGCTACGAGCAGTACTTC
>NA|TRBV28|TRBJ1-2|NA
CASSLSGGRNYGYTF
TGTGCCAGCAGTTTATCTGGGGGCCGGAACTATGGCTACACCTTC
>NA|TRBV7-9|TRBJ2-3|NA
CASSLFGTDTQYF
TGTGCCAGCAGCTTATTCGGCACAGATACGCAGTATTTT
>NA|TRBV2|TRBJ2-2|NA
CASSERDIGELFF
TGTGCCAGCAGTGAAAGGGATATCGGGGAGCTGTTTTTT
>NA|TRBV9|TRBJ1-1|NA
CASSVSEGAGRTEAFF
TGTGCCAGCAGCGTAAGTGAAGGGGCAGGGAGGACTGAAGCTTTCTTT
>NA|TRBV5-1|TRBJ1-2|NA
CASSAGTPGGYGYTF
TGCGCCAGCAGCGCCGGGACTCCGGGGGGCTATGGCTACACCTTC
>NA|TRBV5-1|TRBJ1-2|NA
CASSLSQDGYTF
TGTGCCAGCAGCTTGAGTCAAGATGGCTACACCTTC
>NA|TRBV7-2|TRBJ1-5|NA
CASSLRGGGNQPQHF
TGTGCCAGCAGCCTCAGGGGTGGGGGCAATCAGCCCCAGCATTTT
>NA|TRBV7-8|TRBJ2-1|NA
CASSLGLDDEQFF
TGTGCCAGCAGCTTAGGTCTAGACGATGAGCAGTTCTTC
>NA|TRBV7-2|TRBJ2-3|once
CASSPRQGGDTQYF
TGTGCCAGCAGCCCACGACAGGGAGGAGATACGCAGTATTTT
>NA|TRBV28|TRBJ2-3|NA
CASREGGSTDTQYF
TGTGCCAGCAGGGAGGGCGGGAGCACAGATACGCAGTATTTT
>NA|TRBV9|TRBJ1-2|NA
CASTAHLTRENYGYTF
TGTGCCAGCACCGCCCATCTAACACGGGAGAACTATGGCTACACCTTC
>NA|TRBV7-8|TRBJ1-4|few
CASSLQVSKLFF
TGTGCCAGCAGCTTGCAGGTCTCAAAACTGTTTTTT
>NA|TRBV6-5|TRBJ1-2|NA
CASSYLGAYGYTF
TGTGCCAGCAGTTACCTCGGAGCCTATGGCTACACCTTC
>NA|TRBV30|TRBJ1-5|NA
CAWSSRSNQPQHF
TGTGCCTGGAGTAGCAGGTCCAATCAGCCCCAGCATTTT
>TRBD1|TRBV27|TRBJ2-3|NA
CASSEQGARTDTQYF
TGTGCCAGCAGTGAACAGGGGGCTCGCACAGATACGCAGTATTTT
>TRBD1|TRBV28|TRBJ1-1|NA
CASSSGTGGVTEAFF
TGTGCCAGCAGCTCCGGGACAGGGGGTGTCACTGAAGCTTTCTTT
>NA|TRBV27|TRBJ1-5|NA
CASSFGGLRHQPQHF
TGTGCCAGCAGTTTTGGGGGACTCAGGCACCAGCCCCAGCATTTT
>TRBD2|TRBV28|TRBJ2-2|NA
CASSMGLAVNTGELFF
TGTGCCAGCAGTATGGGACTAGCGGTTAACACCGGGGAGCTGTTTTTT
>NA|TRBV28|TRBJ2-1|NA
CASSTGTYNEQFF
TGTGCCAGCAGTACAGGGACCTACAATGAGCAGTTCTTC
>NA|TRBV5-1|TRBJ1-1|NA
CASSLVSGSTEAFF
TGCGCCAGCAGCTTGGTGTCGGGGTCGACTGAAGCTTTCTTT
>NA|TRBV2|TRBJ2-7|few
CASTQGGDLYEQYF
TGTGCCAGCACCCAAGGGGGAGACCTCTACGAGCAGTACTTC
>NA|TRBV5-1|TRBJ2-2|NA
CASSFTTGSGELFF
TGCGCCAGCAGCTTTACTACAGGGTCCGGGGAGCTGTTTTTT
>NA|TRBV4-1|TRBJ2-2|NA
CASSQDSLAGELFF
TGCGCCAGCAGCCAAGATTCTTTAGCCGGGGAGCTGTTTTTT
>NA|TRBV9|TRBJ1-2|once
CASSNRNYGYTF
TGTGCCAGCAGCAACCGTAACTATGGCTACACCTTC
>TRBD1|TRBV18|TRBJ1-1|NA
CASSPSLSRTGSAEAFF
TGTGCCAGCTCACCATCCCTTTCCCGGACAGGGAGCGCTGAAGCTTTCTTT
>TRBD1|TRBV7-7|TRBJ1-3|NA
CASSLGPPGQGNTIYF
TGTGCCAGCAGCTTAGGTCCACCGGGACAGGGAAACACCATATATTTT